The next 27 T cell receptor beta chains were all read from a single sample in a study of circulating and synovial CD4+ cells in juvenile arthritis. Clones were read by immunoSEQ multiplex PCR, and TCRdb kept only the in-frame ones, dropping some. The sample carries 30,000 to 40,000 clones, 90% to 95% recorded once. Sequenced sample: CD4+ T cells from blood. The receptor source for this set is a human donor with juvenile idiopathic arthritis.

The chain carries TRBV7-2 and TRBJ2-5; D is possibly TRBD1 (5 bases). The germline V and J ends were trimmed by 3 bases and 5 bases, with 16 bases remaining between them. Germline lookup yields CDR1 SGHTA and CDR2 FQGNSA. There are 15 residues in the CDR3. CDR3 region: CASSLVGGRVETQYF. The DNA of the CDR3 is TGTGCCAGCAGCTTGGTCGGTGGCAGGGTCGAGACCCAGTACTTC. The full variable domain, in which reference TRBV7-2 and TRBJ2-5 provide the parts outside the CDR3, is GAGVSQSPSNKVTEKGKDVELRCDPISGHTALYWYRQSLGQGLEFLIYFQGNSAPDKSGLPSDRFSAERTGGSVSTLTIQRTQQEDSAVYLCASSLVGGRVETQYFGPGTRLLVL.

The chain uses TRBV5-1 and TRBJ2-1; 9 bases match TRBD2. Losses at the gene ends were 4 bases for V and 0 bases for J; bases not matched to a gene: 11. This CDR3 is 18 amino acids long. Per the germline V gene, CDR1 is SGHRS and CDR2 is YFSETQ. Here the CDR3 reads CASSPGGSGRTSYNEQFF. The CDR3 DNA sequence: TGCGCCAGCAGCCCGGGGGGTAGCGGGAGAACCTCCTACAATGAGCAGTTCTTC.

The V and J genes are TRBV6-6 and TRBJ1-1; TRBD1 is a possible D gene (6 bases). This CDR3 has 14 residues. CDR1 and CDR2 (germline): MNHNY, SVGAGI (reference sequence). V dropped 5 bases and J dropped 6 bases, with 16 bases sitting between them. CDR3 protein: CASSLPDRSPEAFF. The CDR3 nucleotides read TGTGCCAGCAGTCTACCCGACAGGTCCCCTGAAGCTTTCTTT.

The chain recombines TRBV7-2 with TRBJ2-7; TRBD2 aligns across 9 bases. Trimming cost V 5 bases and J 4 bases; bases outside gene matches: 3. CDR3 length equals 13 residues. Germline V gene lookup returns CDR1 SGHTA and CDR2 FQGNSA. The DNA for the CDR3 is TGTGCCAGCAGCCCGCGGGGGGGGTACGAGCAGTACTTC. Its translation: CASSPRGGYEQYF. The full variable domain, in which reference TRBV7-2 and TRBJ2-7 provide the parts outside the CDR3, is GAGVSQSPSNKVTEKGKDVELRCDPISGHTALYWYRQSLGQGLEFLIYFQGNSAPDKSGLPSDRFSAERTGGSVSTLTIQRTQQEDSAVYLCASSPRGGYEQYFGPGTRLTVT.

The chain's CDR3 is CASSLSRTGANVLTF. As DNA, the CDR3 is TGTGCCAGCAGCCTTTCGAGAACTGGGGCCAACGTCCTGACTTTC. The rearrangement joins TRBV14 to TRBJ2-6; no clear D. This CDR3 comprises 15 residues. Deletions cut 4 bases from V and 2 bases from J, with 9 bases between. CDR1 is SGHDN, CDR2 FVKESK, per germline.

V usage is TRBV18 and J usage is TRBJ2-7, with 10 bases aligning to TRBD1. The CDR3 consists of 16 residues. V lost 3 bases to trimming and J lost 3 bases; unmatched junction nucleotides: 8. Per germline, CDR1 KGHSH and CDR2 LQKENI. In DNA, the CDR3 is TGTGCCAGCTCACCGCTTCCCGGGACAGGGGACTACGAGCAGTACTTC. It specifies CASSPLPGTGDYEQYF.

The rearrangement joins TRBV2 to TRBJ2-3, with TRBD2 matching over 14 bases. From germline, CDR1 is SNHLY and CDR2 FYNNEI. Trimming removed 3 bases from V and 4 bases from J; junction bases left unmatched: 6. This CDR3 is 17 amino acids long. CDR3 in DNA: TGTGCCAGCAGTGATGGGGGACTAGCGGGAGTGCCAGATACGCAGTATTTT. As protein: CASSDGGLAGVPDTQYF. The full variable domain, its missing parts supplied by reference TRBV2 and TRBJ2-3, is EPEVTQTPSHQVTQMGQEVILRCVPISNHLYFYWYRQILGQKVEFLVSFYNNEISEKSEIFDDQFSVERPDGSNFTLKIRSTKLEDSAMYFCASSDGGLAGVPDTQYFGPGTRLTVL.

This clone came up once. This chain connects TRBV7-9 to TRBJ2-7; TRBD2 might be the D (6 bases). With 1 base removed from V and 3 bases from J, the gap between germline ends came to 10 bases. The CDR3 is made up of 14 amino acids. Per the germline V gene, CDR1 is SEHNR and CDR2 is FQNEAQ (reference sequence). In DNA form, the CDR3 reads TGTGCCAGCAGCTTAGGGGGGGTCCGCTACGAGCAGTACTTC. This sequence encodes CASSLGGVRYEQYF.

In its sample, this clone was seen once. The CDR3 here is CASSRQTSGRSSYNEQFF. CDR3 in DNA: TGTGCCAGCAGCCGCCAGACTAGCGGACGGAGCTCCTACAATGAGCAGTTCTTC. The genes are TRBV4-2 and TRBJ2-1, with 9 nucleotides matching TRBD2. The CDR3 has 18 residues. The junction had 10 bases not matched to a gene; V was cut back by 4 bases and J by 0 bases. The germline V gene encodes CDR1 LGHNA and CDR2 YNFKEQ.

The chain carries TRBV7-8 and TRBJ2-1; 11 bases line up with TRBD2. V gave up 5 bases and J gave up 6 bases; unmatched junction bases: 6. The V gene's germline CDR1 is SGHVS and CDR2 FQNEAQ. CDR3 length: 15 residues. The CDR3 protein is CASSIKLAGANEQFF. Written as DNA, the CDR3 is TGTGCCAGCAGCATCAAACTAGCGGGGGCCAATGAGCAGTTCTTC.

For the CDR3, the DNA is TGTGCCAGCCAGATCAAGGGGGGGTCTGGCTACACCTTC. This encodes CASQIKGGSGYTF. This chain connects TRBV6-1 to TRBJ1-2; a possible D gene is TRBD1 (6 bases). The germline V gene has CDR1 MNHNS and CDR2 SASEGT. With 8 bases removed from V and 7 bases from J, the gap between germline ends came to 17 bases. There are 13 residues in the CDR3.

V is TRBV6-1 and J is TRBJ2-3; 10 bases are shared with TRBD2. Germline CDR1 and CDR2: MNHNS and SASEGT. The CDR3 length is 15 residues. With V trimmed by 6 bases and J by 6 bases, 9 bases remained unmatched. The chain's CDR3 is CASRQEQTSGDTQYF. DNA of the CDR3: TGTGCCAGCAGACAAGAACAGACTAGCGGGGATACGCAGTATTTT.

The genes are TRBV5-1 and TRBJ2-1; a weak D match, TRBD2 (6 bases). Germline loops: CDR1 SGHRS, CDR2 YFSETQ. V was shortened by 0 bases and J by 0 bases, with 10 bases between the two germline ends. The CDR3 spans 16 residues. CDR3 in amino acids: CASSLGRGSSYNEQFF. The DNA for the CDR3 is TGCGCCAGCAGCTTGGGGCGGGGAAGCTCCTACAATGAGCAGTTCTTC.

This chain uses TRBV7-2 with TRBJ1-5, with 9 bases fitting TRBD1. After removal of 5 bases from V and 3 bases from J, the junction contained 5 bases not matched to a gene. This CDR3 is built from 15 residues. In germline, CDR1 is SGHTA, CDR2 FQGNSA. The CDR3 DNA sequence: TGTGCCAGCAGCCGGGGGACAGGGACCAATCAGCCCCAGCATTTT. It translates to CASSRGTGTNQPQHF.

The CDR3 DNA reads as TGTGCCAGCAGCTTGGCCGGTTTCCAGAGCGTAGCCAAAAACATTCAGTACTTC. Translation: CASSLAGFQSVAKNIQYF. The V and J genes are TRBV5-4 and TRBJ2-4, with no clear D. The germline gives CDR1 SGHNT, CDR2 YYREEE (reference sequence). V was shortened by 0 bases and J by 0 bases, with 16 bases between the two germline ends. This CDR3 is built from 18 residues.

The chain employs TRBV19 and TRBJ2-1; D is perhaps TRBD1 (5 bases). With 2 bases removed from V and 8 bases from J, the gap between germline ends came to 10 bases. There are 13 residues in the CDR3. CDR1 is LNHDA, CDR2 SQIVND, per germline (reference sequence). DNA of the CDR3: TGTGCCAGTAGTATAAGGACATCCCATGAGCAGTTCTTC. This encodes CASSIRTSHEQFF.

This chain connects TRBV11-2 to TRBJ2-5, with 9 bases matching TRBD2. Germline assignment: CDR1 SGHAT and CDR2 FQNNGV. This CDR3 spans 14 amino acids. The J segment lost 2 bases and the V segment lost 5 bases, leaving 3 bases of the junction unmatched. This CDR3 reads CASSVAGVQETQYF. CDR3 in DNA: TGTGCCAGCAGCGTAGCGGGAGTACAAGAGACCCAGTACTTC.

This chain links TRBV27 with TRBJ1-2; possible D gene TRBD1, 5 bases. CDR3 size: 14 residues. The germline V and J ends were trimmed by 7 bases and 3 bases, with 15 bases remaining between them. Germline V CDR1 and CDR2: MNHEY, SMNVEV (reference sequence). CDR3 loop: CASKVTGSHYGYTF. The CDR3 DNA sequence: TGTGCCAGCAAGGTTACAGGATCTCACTATGGCTACACCTTC.

This chain uses TRBV19 with TRBJ2-7, with unresolved D. CDR1 is LNHDA, CDR2 SQIVND, per germline (reference sequence). CDR3 length equals 12 residues. Trimming pared 4 bases from V and 1 base from J, leaving 5 bases between. The CDR3 region is CASSSRSYEQYF. CDR3 sequence (DNA): TGTGCCAGTAGTAGCAGGTCCTACGAGCAGTACTTC.

This chain connects TRBV4-3 to TRBJ2-7; a weak D match, TRBD1 (6 bases). With 0 bases removed from V and 2 bases from J, the gap between germline ends came to 14 bases. CDR1 LGHNA and CDR2 YSLEER come from the germline V gene. CDR3 size: 16 residues. The CDR3 reads CASSQDRQGQTYEQYF. The CDR3 bases are TGCGCCAGCAGCCAAGATCGTCAAGGACAGACCTACGAGCAGTACTTC.

The gene calls are TRBV6-8 and TRBJ2-5; 7 bases are shared with TRBD2. Germline V CDR1 and CDR2: MNHGY, SAAAGT. Trimming at V came to 2 bases and at J to 7 bases, leaving 13 bases not matched to a gene. The CDR3 sequence is 16 residues long. The DNA of the CDR3 is TGTGCCAGCAGTTACCGACCGGGACTACAACTTAGGACCCAGTACTTC. Its translation is CASSYRPGLQLRTQYF.

The chain uses TRBV28 and TRBJ2-7, with 8 bases aligning to TRBD2. Germline trimming cut 2 bases from V and 0 bases from J; bases unmatched to any gene: 3. The CDR3 has 15 residues. Germline V gene lookup returns CDR1 MDHEN and CDR2 SYDVKM. CDR3 in amino acids: CASSLLAGNSYEQYF. The CDR3 DNA reads as TGTGCCAGCAGTTTACTAGCGGGCAACTCCTACGAGCAGTACTTC. The full variable domain, completed using reference TRBV28 and TRBJ2-7, is DVKVTQSSRYLVKRTGEKVFLECVQDMDHENMFWYRQDPGLGLRLIYFSYDVKMKEKGDIPEGYSVSREKKERFSLILESASTNQTSMYLCASSLLAGNSYEQYFGPGTRLTVT.

The gene calls are TRBV19 and TRBJ2-3; D may be TRBD1 (5 bases). The length of the CDR3 is 17 residues. Germline CDR1 LNHDA, CDR2 SQIVND (reference sequence). V dropped 1 base and J dropped 1 base, with 15 bases sitting between them. CDR3: CASSIGSRRRGTDTQYF. The CDR3 bases are TGTGCCAGTAGTATAGGTTCCCGTCGCAGGGGCACAGATACGCAGTATTTT.

This chain joins TRBV14 and TRBJ2-7; tentative D call: TRBD2 (7 bases). V lost 4 bases to trimming and J lost 0 bases, with 13 bases between them. The germline gives CDR1 SGHDN, CDR2 FVKESK. The CDR3 spans 15 residues. This CDR3 reads CASSPWAGASYEQYF. CDR3 bases: TGTGCCAGCAGCCCCTGGGCGGGGGCCTCCTACGAGCAGTACTTC.

The CDR3: CASSEGRTGELFF. CDR3 nucleotide sequence: TGTGCCAGCAGTGAGGGGCGGACCGGGGAGCTGTTTTTT. The chain has TRBV6-1 and TRBJ2-2; a possible D gene is TRBD1 (5 bases). Trimming stripped 3 bases from V and 5 bases from J, with 7 bases between. Germline CDR1 reads MNHNS; CDR2 reads SASEGT. The CDR3 length is 13 residues.

The chain is built from TRBV7-8 and TRBJ2-2, with 10 bases identical to TRBD2. The CDR3 extends over 18 amino acids. The germline gives CDR1 SGHVS, CDR2 FQNEAQ. The J segment lost 1 base and the V segment lost 2 bases, leaving 7 bases of the junction unmatched. This CDR3 reads CASSLLVAGGLNTGELFF. The DNA for the CDR3 is TGTGCCAGCAGCTTACTTGTAGCGGGGGGCCTGAACACCGGGGAGCTGTTTTTT.

This chain links TRBV19 with TRBJ2-7, with 9 positions matching TRBD2. This CDR3 region has 16 residues. Germline values: CDR1 LNHDA, CDR2 SQIVND (reference sequence). Unmatched junction bases numbered 10, after V lost 6 bases and J lost 1 base. For the CDR3, the DNA is TGTGCCAGTAGGGGAGAGTCTAGCGGGACGTCCTACGAGCAGTACTTC. It encodes CASRGESSGTSYEQYF.